Listed here are 18 T cell receptor beta chains from one sample, sequenced in a study of beta chain features in type 1 diabetes. No antigen has been identified for these receptors. Overall study results and limits: Shorter TCRB CDR3s, moderately but significantly so, marked every one of the four CD4+ subsets in Type 1 diabetes patients.

All of the isolated RNA was reverse transcribed, so expressed TCRB transcripts were sequenced. The repertoire was sequenced with immunoSEQ multiplex PCR; TCRdb's copy has only in-frame clones and lacks some. The sample holds almost 350,000 clones, around 9% seen once. Material: central memory CD4+ T cells from blood. The receptors come from a man aged 25-45 years with type 1 diabetes.

The chain joins TRBV4-3 to TRBJ2-4; the match to TRBD2 covers 8 bases. This CDR3 comprises 15 residues. J was trimmed by 8 bases and V by 1 base; bases with no gene match: 7. The germline V gene encodes CDR1 LGHNA and CDR2 YSLEER. The CDR3, as DNA: TGCGCCAGCAGCCAAGTGGGGCCCGGGAGGGACATTCAGTACTTC. Protein sequence: CASSQVGPGRDIQYF.

The chain is built from TRBV29-1 and TRBJ1-1; D uncertain. The germline V gene encodes CDR1 SQVTM and CDR2 ANQGSEA. CDR3 length equals 13 residues. V dropped 3 bases and J dropped 1 base, with 9 bases sitting between them. Here the CDR3 DNA reads TGCAGCGTTGATATGGGCAGGAACACTGAAGCTTTCTTT. It yields the protein CSVDMGRNTEAFF.

This chain links TRBV4-3 with TRBJ2-1; 10 bases align to TRBD2. J lost 4 bases, V lost 5 bases, and 5 bases had no gene match. Germline CDR1 LGHNA, CDR2 YSLEER. The CDR3 is 15 amino acids. CDR3 coding DNA: TGCGCCAGCAGCGCCAGACTAGCGGGTTACAATGAGCAGTTCTTC. Protein sequence: CASSARLAGYNEQFF.

The chain uses TRBV5-4 and TRBJ1-1; tentatively, D is TRBD1 (6 bases). Trimming removed 2 bases from V and 4 bases from J, with 12 bases in between. CDR1 SGHNT and CDR2 YYREEE come from the germline V gene (reference sequence). This CDR3 region has 14 residues. CDR3 region: CASSLQGGGTEAFF. CDR3 DNA sequence: TGTGCCAGCAGCTTACAGGGTGGAGGCACTGAAGCTTTCTTT.

V and J are TRBV13 and TRBJ2-2, with 7 bases matching TRBD2. Germline CDR1 is PRHDT and CDR2 is FYEKMQ (reference sequence). J lost 0 bases, V lost 6 bases, and 4 bases had no gene match. The CDR3 runs to 15 residues. The CDR3, as DNA: TGTGCCAGCAGATATGGGGGGGCGAACACCGGGGAGCTGTTTTTT. This codes for CASRYGGANTGELFF.

This clone turned up a few times. V is TRBV9 and J is TRBJ1-2; D is uncertain. The CDR3 sequence is 15 residues long. Germline V lookup: CDR1 SGDLS, CDR2 YYNGEE. V was clipped by 0 bases and J by 1 base, with 10 bases between them. This chain's CDR3 is CASSVDEGFNYGYTF. CDR3 DNA sequence: TGTGCCAGCAGCGTAGATGAAGGTTTTAACTATGGCTACACCTTC.

V and J are TRBV6-1 and TRBJ2-7; 10 bases fit TRBD1. The CDR3 spans 17 residues. Trimming cost V 1 base and J 3 bases; bases outside gene matches: 9. Per germline, CDR1 MNHNS and CDR2 SASEGT. The DNA for the CDR3 is TGTGCCAGCAGTGAAGGAGGACAGGGGGTGTCACTCTACGAGCAGTACTTC. This translates into CASSEGGQGVSLYEQYF.

V usage is TRBV20-1 and J usage is TRBJ2-5; D call uncertain. V lost 3 bases, J lost 10 bases, and 9 bases lay in between. Looked up from germline, CDR1 is DFQATT and CDR2 is SNEGSKA (reference sequence). The length of the CDR3 is 10 residues. As DNA, the CDR3 is TGCAGTGCTAGTTCTGTTGACCAGTACTTC. Amino acids: CSASSVDQYF.

This clone was counted many times. V usage is TRBV27 and J usage is TRBJ1-2; D unclear. Trimming shortened V by 7 bases and J by 2 bases, and 17 bases separated the two germline ends. CDR1 and CDR2 from the germline V gene are MNHEY and SMNVEV (reference sequence). The CDR3 sequence is 15 residues long. The CDR3 bases are TGTGCCAGCACAGCTCATCGGGCCACCAACTATGGCTACACCTTC. Its protein product is CASTAHRATNYGYTF.

This chain links TRBV30 with TRBJ1-1; unclear D gene. This CDR3 contains 13 residues. From germline, CDR1 is GTSNPN and CDR2 SVGIG (reference sequence). The ends were cut back, 2 bases at V and 2 bases at J, with 9 bases in the middle. CDR3 protein: CAWSHTVNTEAFF. DNA for the CDR3: TGTGCCTGGAGTCACACGGTCAACACTGAAGCTTTCTTT.

This clone has more than one count but fewer than ten. This chain links TRBV6-6 with TRBJ2-3; D is unclear. Trimming left V 7 bases short and J 0 bases short, with 11 bases between. The germline V gene has CDR1 MNHNY and CDR2 SVGAGI (reference sequence). This CDR3 spans 14 amino acids. The CDR3 DNA reads TGTGCCAGCAAGAGGCAGGCGAGCACAGATACGCAGTATTTT. Encoded protein: CASKRQASTDTQYF.

This clone was seen a handful of times. The chain links TRBV29-1 to TRBJ1-1, with a tentative D call TRBD1 (6 bases). The CDR3 spans 13 residues. Germline V gives CDR1 SQVTM, CDR2 ANQGSEA. The V and J ends lost 3 bases and 4 bases respectively, with 12 bases between them. CDR3 residues: CSVDNTGFTEAFF. The CDR3 nucleotides are TGCAGCGTTGACAATACAGGGTTCACTGAAGCTTTCTTT.

This clone was seen only a few times. This chain joins TRBV2 and TRBJ2-3; D is perhaps TRBD2 (5 bases). The V gene's germline CDR1 is SNHLY and CDR2 FYNNEI. The CDR3 spans 15 residues. V was pared by 5 bases and J by 2 bases, with 14 bases between. The DNA for the CDR3 is TGTGCCAGCAGTTCGGACTCGACGGCCACAGATACGCAGTATTTT. Its translation is CASSSDSTATDTQYF.

This clone has just a few counts. V gene TRBV7-6 combines with J gene TRBJ2-6, with D unresolved. Germline V gene data show CDR1 as SGHVS and CDR2 as FNYEAQ. There are 10 residues in the CDR3. The CDR3 reads CSPGANVLTF. The CDR3 DNA follows: TGTTCGCCGGGGGCCAACGTCCTGACTTTC.

This clone has just a few counts. V and J are TRBV4-3 and TRBJ1-5, with 7 bases identical to TRBD1. This CDR3 spans 15 amino acids. J lost 7 bases, V lost 0 bases, and 6 bases had no gene match. CDR1 is LGHNA, CDR2 YSLEER, per germline. The CDR3 reads CASSQEFNRGQPQHF. The DNA of the CDR3 is TGCGCCAGCAGCCAAGAATTCAACAGGGGACAGCCCCAGCATTTT.

This clone was seen more than once but under ten times. The V and J genes are TRBV6-5 and TRBJ1-2; D uncertain. Germline V gene data show CDR1 as MNHEY and CDR2 as SVGAGI. V was trimmed by 9 bases and J by 8 bases, leaving 13 bases between them. This CDR3 has 11 amino acids. The CDR3 nucleotides are TGTGCCAGTGGGAGGAGGGAAGGCTACACCTTC. This sequence encodes CASGRREGYTF.

This clone was recorded once. This sequence joins TRBV5-4 and TRBJ2-3, with D unclear. V gave up 1 base and J gave up 8 bases, with 14 bases separating them. Germline V gene data show CDR1 as SGHNT and CDR2 as YYREEE (reference sequence). This CDR3 spans 14 amino acids. The CDR3, as DNA: TGTGCCAGCAGCTTGAATGCTCCTGCACGTACGCAGTATTTT. This sequence encodes CASSLNAPARTQYF. The whole variable domain, remainder taken from reference TRBV5-4 and TRBJ2-3, is ETGVTQSPTHLIKTRGQQVTLRCSSQSGHNTVSWYQQALGQGPQFIFQYYREEENGRGNFPPRFSGLQFPNYSSELNVNALELDDSALYLCASSLNAPARTQYFGPGTRLTVL.

Many counts were recorded for this clone. Other DNA sequences within the sample encode an identical CDR3. V usage is TRBV11-2 and J usage is TRBJ2-3; unclear D gene. This CDR3 has 11 amino acids. Germline loops: CDR1 SGHAT, CDR2 FQNNGV. Trimming removed 4 bases from V and 5 bases from J, with 4 bases in between. CDR3 loop: CASSWGDTQYF. The CDR3 bases are TGTGCCAGCAGCTGGGGAGATACGCAGTATTTT.